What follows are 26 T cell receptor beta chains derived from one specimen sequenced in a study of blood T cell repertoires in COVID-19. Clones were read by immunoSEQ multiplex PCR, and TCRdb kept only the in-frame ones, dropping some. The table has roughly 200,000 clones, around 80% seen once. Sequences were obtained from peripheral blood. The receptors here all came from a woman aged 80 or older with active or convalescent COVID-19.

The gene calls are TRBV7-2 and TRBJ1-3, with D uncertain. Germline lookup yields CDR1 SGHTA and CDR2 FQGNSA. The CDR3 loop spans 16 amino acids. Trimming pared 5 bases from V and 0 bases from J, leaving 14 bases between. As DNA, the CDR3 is TGTGCCAGCAGCGCGAACCCACCGAGCTCTGGAAACACCATATATTTT. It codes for CASSANPPSSGNTIYF.

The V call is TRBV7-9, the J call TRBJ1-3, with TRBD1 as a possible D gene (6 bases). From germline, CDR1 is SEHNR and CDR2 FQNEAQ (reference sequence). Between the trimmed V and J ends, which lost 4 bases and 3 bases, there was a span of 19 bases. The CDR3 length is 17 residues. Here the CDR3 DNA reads TGTGCCAGCAGCTGGTACACAGGGTTAGAGGATGGAAACACCATATATTTT. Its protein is CASSWYTGLEDGNTIYF.

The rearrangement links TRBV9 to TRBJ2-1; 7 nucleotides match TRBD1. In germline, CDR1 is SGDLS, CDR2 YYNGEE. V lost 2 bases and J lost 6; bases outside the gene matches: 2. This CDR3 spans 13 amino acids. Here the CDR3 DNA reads TGTGCCAGCAGCGTTAGACAGGGCAATGAGCAGTTCTTC. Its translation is CASSVRQGNEQFF.

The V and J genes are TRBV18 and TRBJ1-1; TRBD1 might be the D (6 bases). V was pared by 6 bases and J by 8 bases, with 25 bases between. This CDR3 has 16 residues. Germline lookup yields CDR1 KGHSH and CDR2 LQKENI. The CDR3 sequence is CASSLSLGAIMGEAFF. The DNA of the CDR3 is TGTGCCAGCTCCCTCAGCTTGGGGGCGATAATGGGAGAAGCTTTCTTT. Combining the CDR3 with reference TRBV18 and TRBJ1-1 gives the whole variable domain NAGVMQNPRHLVRRRGQEARLRCSPMKGHSHVYWYRQLPEEGLKFMVYLQKENIIDESGMPKERFSAEFPKEGPSILRIQQVVRGDSAAYFCASSLSLGAIMGEAFFGQGTRLTVV.

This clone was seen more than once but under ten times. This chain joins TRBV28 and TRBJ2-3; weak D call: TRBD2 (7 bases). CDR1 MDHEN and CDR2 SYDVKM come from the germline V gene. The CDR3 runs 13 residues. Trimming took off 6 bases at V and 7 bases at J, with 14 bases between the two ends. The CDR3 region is CASSKGGVYTQYF. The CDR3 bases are TGTGCCAGCAGCAAAGGGGGGGTGTATACGCAGTATTTT.

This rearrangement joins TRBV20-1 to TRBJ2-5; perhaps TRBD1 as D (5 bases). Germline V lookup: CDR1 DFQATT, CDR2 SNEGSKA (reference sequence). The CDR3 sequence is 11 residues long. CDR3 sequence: CGAGNQETQYF. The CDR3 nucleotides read TGCGGGGCAGGGAACCAAGAGACCCAGTACTTC.

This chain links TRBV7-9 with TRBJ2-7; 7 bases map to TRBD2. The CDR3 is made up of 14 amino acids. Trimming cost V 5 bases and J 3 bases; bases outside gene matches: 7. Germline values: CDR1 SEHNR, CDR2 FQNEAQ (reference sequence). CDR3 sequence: CASSQRGLDYEQYF. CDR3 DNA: TGTGCCAGCAGCCAGCGGGGTTTAGACTACGAGCAGTACTTC.

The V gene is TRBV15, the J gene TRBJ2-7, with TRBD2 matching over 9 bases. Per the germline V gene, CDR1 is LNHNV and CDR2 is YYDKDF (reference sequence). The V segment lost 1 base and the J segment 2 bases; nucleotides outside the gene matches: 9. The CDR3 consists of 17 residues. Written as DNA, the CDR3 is TGTGCCACCAGCAGAGGGATCGGGCGGGGGGGCCCCTACGAGCAGTACTTC. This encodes CATSRGIGRGGPYEQYF.

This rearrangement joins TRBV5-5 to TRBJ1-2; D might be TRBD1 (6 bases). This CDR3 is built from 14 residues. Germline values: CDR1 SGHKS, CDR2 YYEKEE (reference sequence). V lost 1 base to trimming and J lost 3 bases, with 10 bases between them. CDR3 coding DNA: TGTGCCAGCAGCTTGTTTCCAGGGGACTATGGCTACACCTTC. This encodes CASSLFPGDYGYTF.

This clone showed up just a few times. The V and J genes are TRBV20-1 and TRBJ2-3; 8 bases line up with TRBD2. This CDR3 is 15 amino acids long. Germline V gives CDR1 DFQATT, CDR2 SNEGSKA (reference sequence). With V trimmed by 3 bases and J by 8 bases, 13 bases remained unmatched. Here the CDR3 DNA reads TGCAGTGCTAGTGAGGTAGCGGGGAGGCAAGGTACGCAGTATTTT. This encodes CSASEVAGRQGTQYF.

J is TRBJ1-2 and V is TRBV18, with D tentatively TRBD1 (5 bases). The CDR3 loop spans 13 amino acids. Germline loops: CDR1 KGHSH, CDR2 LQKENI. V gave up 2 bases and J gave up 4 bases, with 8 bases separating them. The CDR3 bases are TGTGCCAGCTCACCAGCAGGGTTCTATGGCTACACCTTC. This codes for CASSPAGFYGYTF.

The DNA of the CDR3 is TGTGCCACCAGGCCTGTCTCTCCGGGGGAGCAGTACTTC. This encodes CATRPVSPGEQYF. The rearrangement links TRBV6-5 to TRBJ2-7, with a possible D match to TRBD2 (5 bases). Germline values: CDR1 MNHEY, CDR2 SVGAGI. Trimming took 10 bases from V and 7 from J, leaving 20 bases between them. This CDR3 is built from 13 residues.

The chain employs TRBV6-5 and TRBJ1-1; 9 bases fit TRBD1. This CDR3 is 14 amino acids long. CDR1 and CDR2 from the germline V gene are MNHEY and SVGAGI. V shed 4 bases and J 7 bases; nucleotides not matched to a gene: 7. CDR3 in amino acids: CASSSRTGESEAFF. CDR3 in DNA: TGTGCCAGCAGTTCTAGGACAGGGGAGAGTGAAGCTTTCTTT.

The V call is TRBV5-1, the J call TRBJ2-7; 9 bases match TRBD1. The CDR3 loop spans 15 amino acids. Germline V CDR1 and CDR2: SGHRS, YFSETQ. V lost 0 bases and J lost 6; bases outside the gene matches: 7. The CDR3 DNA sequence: TGCGCCAGCAGCTTGGAGGGGACAGGGATGGTCGAGCAGTACTTC. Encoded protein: CASSLEGTGMVEQYF.

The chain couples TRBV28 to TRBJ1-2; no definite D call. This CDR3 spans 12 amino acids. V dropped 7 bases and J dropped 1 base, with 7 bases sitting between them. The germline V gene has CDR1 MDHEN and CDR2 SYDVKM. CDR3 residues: CASTFGNYGYTF. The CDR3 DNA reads TGTGCCAGCACCTTCGGTAACTATGGCTACACCTTC.

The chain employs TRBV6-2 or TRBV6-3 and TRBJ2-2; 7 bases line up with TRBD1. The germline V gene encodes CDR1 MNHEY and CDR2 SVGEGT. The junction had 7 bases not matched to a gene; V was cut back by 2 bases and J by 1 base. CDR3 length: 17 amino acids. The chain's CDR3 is CASSYPRGLENTGELFF. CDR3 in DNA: TGTGCCAGCAGTTACCCGAGGGGGCTAGAGAACACCGGGGAGCTGTTTTTT.

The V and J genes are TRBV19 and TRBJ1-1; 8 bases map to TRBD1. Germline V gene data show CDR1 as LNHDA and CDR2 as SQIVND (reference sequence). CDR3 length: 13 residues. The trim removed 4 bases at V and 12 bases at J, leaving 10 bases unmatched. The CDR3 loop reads CASSKVQGALTFF. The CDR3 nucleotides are TGTGCCAGTAGTAAGGTGCAGGGGGCCTTAACTTTCTTT.

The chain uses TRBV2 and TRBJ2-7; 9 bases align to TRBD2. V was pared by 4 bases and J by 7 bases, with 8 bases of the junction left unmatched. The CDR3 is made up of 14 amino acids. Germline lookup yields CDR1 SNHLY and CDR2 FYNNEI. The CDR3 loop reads CASSASGEWGEQYF. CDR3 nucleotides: TGTGCCAGCAGTGCTAGCGGGGAATGGGGGGAGCAGTACTTC. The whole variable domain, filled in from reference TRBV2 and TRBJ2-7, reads EPEVTQTPSHQVTQMGQEVILRCVPISNHLYFYWYRQILGQKVEFLVSFYNNEISEKSEIFDDQFSVERPDGSNFTLKIRSTKLEDSAMYFCASSASGEWGEQYFGPGTRLTVT.

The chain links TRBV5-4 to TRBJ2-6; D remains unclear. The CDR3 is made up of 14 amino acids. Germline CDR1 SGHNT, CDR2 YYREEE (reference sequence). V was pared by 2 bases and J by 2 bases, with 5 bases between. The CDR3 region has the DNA TGTGCCAGCAGCTTTATCGCTGGGGCCAACGTCCTGACTTTC. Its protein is CASSFIAGANVLTF.

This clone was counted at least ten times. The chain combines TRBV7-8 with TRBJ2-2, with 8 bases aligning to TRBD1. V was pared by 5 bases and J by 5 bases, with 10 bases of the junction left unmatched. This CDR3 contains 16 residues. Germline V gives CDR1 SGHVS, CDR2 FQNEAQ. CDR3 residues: CASSPRTGTGTGELFF. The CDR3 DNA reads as TGTGCCAGCAGCCCAAGGACCGGGACAGGTACCGGGGAGCTGTTTTTT.

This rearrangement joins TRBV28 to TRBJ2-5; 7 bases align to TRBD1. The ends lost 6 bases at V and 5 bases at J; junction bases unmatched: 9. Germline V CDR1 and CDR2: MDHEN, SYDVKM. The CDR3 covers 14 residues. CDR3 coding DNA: TGTGCCAGCAGCGAACAGGGGATCGTGGAGACCCAGTACTTC. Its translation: CASSEQGIVETQYF.

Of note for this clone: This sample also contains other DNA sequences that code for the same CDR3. This CDR3 reads CASSLPGSEQYF. The CDR3 nucleotides read TGTGCCAGCAGTTTACCCGGGTCTGAGCAGTACTTC. The chain links TRBV12-3 or TRBV12-4 to TRBJ2-7; unclear D gene. The V end was cut by 2 bases, the J end by 7 bases, with 9 bases between. This CDR3 spans 12 amino acids.

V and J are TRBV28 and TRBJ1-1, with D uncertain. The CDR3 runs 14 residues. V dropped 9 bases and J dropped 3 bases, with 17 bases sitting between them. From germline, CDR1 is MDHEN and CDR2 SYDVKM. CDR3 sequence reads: CASPGRGLDTEAFF. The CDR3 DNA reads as TGTGCCAGTCCTGGTAGAGGGCTGGACACTGAAGCTTTCTTT.

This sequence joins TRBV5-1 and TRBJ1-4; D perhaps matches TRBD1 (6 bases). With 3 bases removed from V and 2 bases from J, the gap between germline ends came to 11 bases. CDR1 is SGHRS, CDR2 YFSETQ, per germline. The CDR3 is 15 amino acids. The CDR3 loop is CASSSNRATNEKLFF. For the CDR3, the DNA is TGCGCCAGCAGCTCCAACAGGGCTACTAATGAAAAACTGTTTTTT.

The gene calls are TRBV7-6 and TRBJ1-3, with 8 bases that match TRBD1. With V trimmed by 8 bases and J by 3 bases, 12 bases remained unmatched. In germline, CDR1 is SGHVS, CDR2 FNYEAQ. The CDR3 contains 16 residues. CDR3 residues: CASLGLDRGSGNTIYF. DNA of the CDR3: TGTGCCAGCCTGGGCCTCGACAGGGGCAGTGGAAACACCATATATTTT.

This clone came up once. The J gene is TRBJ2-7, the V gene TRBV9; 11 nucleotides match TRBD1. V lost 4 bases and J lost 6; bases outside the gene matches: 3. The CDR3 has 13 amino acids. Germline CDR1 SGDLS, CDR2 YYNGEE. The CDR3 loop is CASSQGTGGEQYF. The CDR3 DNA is TGTGCCAGCAGCCAGGGGACAGGGGGCGAGCAGTACTTC. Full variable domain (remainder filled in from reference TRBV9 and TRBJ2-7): DSGVTQTPKHLITATGQRVTLRCSPRSGDLSVYWYQQSLDQGLQFLIQYYNGEERAKGNILERFSAQQFPDLHSELNLSSLELGDSALYFCASSQGTGGEQYFGPGTRLTVT.